Below, 22 T cell receptor beta chains from the same sample are listed, as sequenced in a study of response to subunit inactivated influenza vaccine (dated 2018 in TCRdb). Libraries were prepared through RT-PCR. The sequencer was an Illumina HiSeq 2500. TCRdb handled the public reads itself, with Q25 trimming in fastp and clone calling in MiXCR, and kept productive beta chains. Rows with a matching CDR3 protein are joined into one entry that keeps the most common DNA and genes. This sample has around 750,000 distinct CDR3 sequences in its table, and 21% of those were observed once. About 10% of the sample belongs to the ten largest clones. This specimen was PBMCs from blood, taken approximately 5 days after vaccination. Receptors originate from a man aged 50 or older who received an inactivated influenza vaccine. Donor details come from another sample of the same person, matched by shared clones.

The sample holds a few counts of this clonotype. The gene calls are TRBV2 and TRBJ2-5; maybe TRBD2 (5 bases). This CDR3 spans 15 amino acids. V gave up 6 bases and J gave up 2 bases, with 16 bases separating them. The germline gives CDR1 SNHLY, CDR2 FYNNEI. The CDR3 sequence: CASRGGPLEQETQYF. CDR3 nucleotides: TGTGCCAGCAGAGGAGGTCCTCTTGAGCAAGAGACCCAGTACTTC.

The V gene is TRBV28, the J gene TRBJ2-7; 8 bases align to TRBD1. The CDR3 extends over 16 amino acids. V gave up 5 bases and J gave up 7 bases; unmatched junction bases: 16. The germline gives CDR1 MDHEN, CDR2 SYDVKM. CDR3 nucleotide sequence: TGTGCCAGCAGTCTTCAGGGACAGGTAGTATCGCGAGAGCAGTACTTC. Amino acids: CASSLQGQVVSREQYF.

This clonotype was detected many times. The rearrangement links TRBV28 to TRBJ2-7; D is undetermined. V lost 4 bases, J lost 0 bases, and 7 bases lay in between. Looked up from germline, CDR1 is MDHEN and CDR2 is SYDVKM. The CDR3 contains 13 residues. CDR3 DNA sequence: TGTGCCAGCAGTTGGACCAGCTCCTACGAGCAGTACTTC. Translation: CASSWTSSYEQYF.

This clonotype was detected many times. The chain is built from TRBV9 and TRBJ2-7; no definite D call. The length of the CDR3 is 13 residues. Germline assignment: CDR1 SGDLS and CDR2 YYNGEE. The V gene lost 4 bases and the J gene lost 9 bases, with 17 bases spanning the gap. The CDR3 bases are TGTGCCAGCAGCTCCGGTCCCCTACGAGGGCAGTACTTC. This encodes CASSSGPLRGQYF.

This clonotype was recorded many times. The chain has TRBV4-2 and TRBJ2-2; 10 nucleotides line up with TRBD2. V was pared by 0 bases and J by 5 bases, with 9 bases of the junction left unmatched. The CDR3 runs 18 residues. The germline CDR1 and CDR2 sequences are LGHNA and YNFKEQ. CDR3: CASSQEIRSGRVTGELFF. The CDR3 DNA follows: TGTGCCAGCAGCCAAGAGATCAGGAGCGGGAGGGTGACCGGGGAGCTGTTTTTT.

This clonotype appeared many times. This chain joins TRBV28 and TRBJ2-4; 8 bases are a match to TRBD2. CDR3 length: 13 residues. CDR1 is MDHEN and CDR2 is SYDVKM in the germline V gene. V dropped 5 bases and J dropped 10; count of bases not matched to a gene: 7. The CDR3 region has the DNA TGTGCCAGCAGTCCGGTGATAGCGGGGATTCAGTACTTC. Amino acid sequence: CASSPVIAGIQYF. The full variable domain, rest sourced from reference TRBV28 and TRBJ2-4, is DVKVTQSSRYLVKRTGEKVFLECVQDMDHENMFWYRQDPGLGLRLIYFSYDVKMKEKGDIPEGYSVSREKKERFSLILESASTNQTSMYLCASSPVIAGIQYFGAGTRLSVL.

This clonotype was observed at least ten times. V usage is TRBV7-6 and J usage is TRBJ2-1; 7 bases agree with TRBD2. This CDR3 has 14 amino acids. Germline CDR1 is SGHVS and CDR2 is FNYEAQ. Trimming cost V 5 bases and J 9 bases; bases outside gene matches: 10. The CDR3 region has the DNA TGTGCCAGCAGCCTGAGGACTAGGGAGGGTGAGCAGTTCTTC. Protein sequence: CASSLRTREGEQFF.

This clonotype has only a few counts. The chain combines TRBV5-1 with TRBJ2-3; D unresolved. The CDR3 is 14 residues long. Germline V gene data show CDR1 as SGHRS and CDR2 as YFSETQ. V was pared by 2 bases and J by 2 bases, with 9 bases between. The DNA for the CDR3 is TGCGCCAGCAGCTTTGCCACCCTCACAGATACGCAGTATTTT. Amino acid sequence: CASSFATLTDTQYF.

The genes are TRBV4-3 and TRBJ1-1; D is unclear. The V gene's germline CDR1 is LGHNA and CDR2 YSLEER. The CDR3 length is 14 residues. Trimming removed 4 bases at V and 1 base at J, with 10 bases between. CDR3 in amino acids: CASSREGRNTEAFF. The CDR3 coding sequence is TGCGCCAGCAGCCGAGAAGGGAGGAACACTGAAGCTTTCTTT.

The sample holds a few counts of this clonotype. The rearrangement joins TRBV20-1 to TRBJ2-1; no definite D call. The CDR3 covers 17 residues. Trimming shortened V by 0 bases and J by 0 bases, and 15 bases separated the two germline ends. Germline V gene data show CDR1 as DFQATT and CDR2 as SNEGSKA (reference sequence). The CDR3 DNA reads as TGCAGTGCTAGAGATCAGAGGACCCGTCTCTCCTACAATGAGCAGTTCTTC. Encoded protein: CSARDQRTRLSYNEQFF.

This chain joins TRBV15 and TRBJ2-3; TRBD1 agrees at 9 bases. Germline V CDR1 and CDR2: LNHNV, YYDKDF (reference sequence). V was pared by 6 bases and J by 7 bases, with 14 bases of the junction left unmatched. This CDR3 is built from 16 residues. The CDR3 nucleotides are TGTGCCACCAGTAAAACCTCACAGGGGGCTGCAAATACGCAGTATTTT. This sequence encodes CATSKTSQGAANTQYF.

In its sample, this clonotype was seen once. This chain connects TRBV4-3 to TRBJ2-3, with 14 bases lining up with TRBD2. Germline V gene lookup returns CDR1 LGHNA and CDR2 YSLEER. This CDR3 contains 17 residues. V was clipped by 3 bases and J by 4 bases; unmatched bases: 6. The CDR3 loop reads CASSQSWTSGGSDTQYF. For the CDR3, the DNA is TGCGCCAGCAGCCAGTCTTGGACTAGCGGGGGGTCAGATACGCAGTATTTT.

Regarding this clonotype: At one of its ends the junction is not consistent with the germline gene, which may arise from a read error. V gene TRBV5-1 combines with J gene TRBJ2-7; D perhaps matches TRBD2 (6 bases). This CDR3 has 14 residues. Germline V gene sequence: CDR1 SGHRS, CDR2 YFSETQ. The CDR3 DNA reads as TGCGCCAGCTGCTTCGGGTCGGGACTCTACGAGCAGTACTTC. This translates into CASCFGSGLYEQYF.

This chain joins TRBV20-1 and TRBJ1-1; D is unresolved. CDR1 DFQATT and CDR2 SNEGSKA come from the germline V gene (reference sequence). The length of the CDR3 is 13 residues. Trimming stripped 1 base from V and 7 bases from J, with 13 bases between. The CDR3 region has the DNA TGCAGTGCTAGAGTAGGGCAGACTTATGAAGCTTTCTTT. Residues: CSARVGQTYEAFF.

This chain links TRBV11-3 with TRBJ2-1, with 7 bases aligning to TRBD2. Germline loops: CDR1 SGHNT, CDR2 YENEEA. The CDR3 sequence is 13 residues long. J gave up 10 bases and V 4 bases, and 7 bases lay outside the gene matches. The CDR3 here is CASSSQQGLEQFF. The CDR3 DNA sequence: TGTGCCAGCAGCTCACAGCAGGGACTAGAGCAGTTCTTC.

Only a few counts were recorded for this clonotype. The chain recombines TRBV20-1 with TRBJ1-6, with a weak D call TRBD1 (5 bases). V lost 0 bases to trimming and J lost 4 bases, with 13 bases between them. The CDR3 totals 16 residues. In germline, CDR1 is DFQATT, CDR2 SNEGSKA (reference sequence). DNA of the CDR3: TGCAGTGCTAGAGATCCCTCGGGACCATATAATTCACCCCTCCACTTT. Translated: CSARDPSGPYNSPLHF.

With respect to this clonotype: One end of the junction varies from germline; a read error may be responsible. The V gene is TRBV5-1, the J gene TRBJ2-7, with a weak D call TRBD2 (6 bases). This CDR3 is 14 amino acids long. CDR1 is SGHRS and CDR2 is YFSETQ in the germline V gene. The DNA for the CDR3 is TGCGCCAACAGCTTCGGCGGGGTGAACTACGAGCAGTACTTC. Translated, it gives CANSFGGVNYEQYF.

The chain uses TRBV24-1 and TRBJ2-2; 8 bases fit TRBD2. V trimming: 0 bases; J trimming: 4 bases; junction bases outside the gene matches: 3. The CDR3 is 16 residues long. The germline CDR1 and CDR2 sequences are KGHDR and SFDVKD. The CDR3 DNA is TGTGCCACCAGTGATTTGGCGGGAGGACGCACCGGGGAGCTGTTTTTT. This gives the protein CATSDLAGGRTGELFF.

The chain carries TRBV20-1 and TRBJ1-1; D is possibly TRBD1 (6 bases). The germline gives CDR1 DFQATT, CDR2 SNEGSKA (reference sequence). The CDR3 has 14 amino acids. For the CDR3, the DNA is TGCAGCCTCTTGTCGGGACATATGAACACTGAAGCTTTCTTT. Protein product: CSLLSGHMNTEAFF.

About this clonotype: The junction departs from germline at one end; a sequencing error may be responsible. The V and J genes are TRBV7-3 and TRBJ2-1; 8 positions agree with TRBD1. Germline V gene sequence: CDR1 SGHTA, CDR2 FQGTGA. This CDR3 region has 15 residues. In DNA form, the CDR3 reads TGTGCCAGCAGCGCCACAGGGGGATCCTTCAATGAGCAGTTCTTC. As protein: CASSATGGSFNEQFF. The full variable domain, in which reference TRBV7-3 and TRBJ2-1 provide the parts outside the CDR3, is GAGVSQTPSNKVTEKGKYVELRCDPISGHTALYWYRQSLGQGPEFLIYFQGTGAADDSGLPNDRFFAVRPEGSVSTLKIQRTERGDSAVYLCASSATGGSFNEQFFGPGTRLTVL.

This clonotype was seen more than once but under ten times. The gene calls are TRBV12-3 or TRBV12-4 and TRBJ1-2; D might be TRBD1 (5 bases). V was clipped by 4 bases and J by 7 bases, with 19 bases between them. The length of the CDR3 is 15 residues. The CDR3 region has the DNA TGTGCCAGCAGTTCGCCCGCAGGGAGGGTTAGTGGCTACACCTTC. As protein: CASSSPAGRVSGYTF.

This clonotype was seen a handful of times. The chain is built from TRBV3-1 and TRBJ1-1; the D gene is possibly TRBD1 (5 bases). The V and J ends lost 1 base and 1 base respectively, with 10 bases between them. The germline V gene encodes CDR1 LGHDT and CDR2 YNNKEL (reference sequence). The length of the CDR3 is 15 residues. The CDR3, as DNA: TGTGCCAGCAGCCAAGCGCCGGGACCGAACACTGAAGCTTTCTTT. It specifies CASSQAPGPNTEAFF.